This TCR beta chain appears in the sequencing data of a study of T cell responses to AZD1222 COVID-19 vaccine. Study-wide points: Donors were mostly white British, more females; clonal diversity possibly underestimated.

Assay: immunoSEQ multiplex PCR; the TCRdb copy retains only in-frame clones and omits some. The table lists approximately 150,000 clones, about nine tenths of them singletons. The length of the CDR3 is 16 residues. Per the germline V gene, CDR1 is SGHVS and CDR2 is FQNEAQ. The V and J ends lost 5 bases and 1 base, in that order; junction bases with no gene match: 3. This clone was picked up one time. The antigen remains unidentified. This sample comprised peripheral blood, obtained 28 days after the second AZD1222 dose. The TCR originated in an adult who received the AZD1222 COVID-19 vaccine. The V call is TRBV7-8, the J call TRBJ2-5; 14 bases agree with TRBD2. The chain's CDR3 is CASSPGLAGGQETQYF. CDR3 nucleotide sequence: TGTGCCAGCAGCCCTGGACTAGCGGGAGGCCAAGAGACCCAGTACTTC.